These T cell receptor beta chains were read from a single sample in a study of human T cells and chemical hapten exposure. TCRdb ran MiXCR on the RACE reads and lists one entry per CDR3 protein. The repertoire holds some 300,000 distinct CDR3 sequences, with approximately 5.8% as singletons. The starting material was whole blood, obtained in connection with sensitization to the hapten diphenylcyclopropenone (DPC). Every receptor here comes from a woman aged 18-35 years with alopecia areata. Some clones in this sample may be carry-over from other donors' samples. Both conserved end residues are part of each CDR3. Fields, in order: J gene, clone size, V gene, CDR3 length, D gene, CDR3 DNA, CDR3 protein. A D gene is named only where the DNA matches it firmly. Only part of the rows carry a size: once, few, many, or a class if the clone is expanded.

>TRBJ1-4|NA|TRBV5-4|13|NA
TGTGCCAGCAGCTGGGGGGCAGTCGAAAAACTGTTTTTT
CASSWGAVEKLFF
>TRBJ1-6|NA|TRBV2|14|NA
TGTGCCAGCAGTGAGCGGCGGGGGAATTCACCCCTCCACTTT
CASSERRGNSPLHF
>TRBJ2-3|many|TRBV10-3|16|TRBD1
TGTGCCATCAGTGACAAGGGACAGGCCAGCACAGATACGCAGTATTTT
CAISDKGQASTDTQYF
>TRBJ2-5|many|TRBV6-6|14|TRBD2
TGTGCCAGCAGGTCCGGGACTACCCAAGAGACCCAGTACTTC
CASRSGTTQETQYF
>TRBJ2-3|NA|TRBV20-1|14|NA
TGCAGTGCTAGAGAACCCACGTCCACAGATACGCAGTATTTT
CSAREPTSTDTQYF
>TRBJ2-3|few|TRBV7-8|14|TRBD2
TGTGCCAGCAGCTCGGGACTAGCTCGCGGAGGGCAGTATTTT
CASSSGLARGGQYF
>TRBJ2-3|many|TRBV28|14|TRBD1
TGTGCCAGCAGTTTGACAGGGCGCACAGATACGCAGTATTTT
CASSLTGRTDTQYF
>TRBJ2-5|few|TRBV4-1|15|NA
TGCGCCAGCAGCCAAATACCGGCCCCGGAAGAGACCCAGTACTTC
CASSQIPAPEETQYF
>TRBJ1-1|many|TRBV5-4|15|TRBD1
TGTGCCAGCAGCGTACCAGGGGGCGCGACCACTGAAGCTTTCTTT
CASSVPGGATTEAFF
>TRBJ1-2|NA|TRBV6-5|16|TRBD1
TGTGCCAGCAGTTACGCGGGACAGGAGACCAACTATGGCTACACCTTC
CASSYAGQETNYGYTF
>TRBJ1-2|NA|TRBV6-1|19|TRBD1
TGTGCCAGCAGCTCCCGCCCCGGGACAGGGGGACGGATGAACTATGGCTACACCTTC
CASSSRPGTGGRMNYGYTF
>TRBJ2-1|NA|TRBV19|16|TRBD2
TGTGCCAGTACCCCCTTTAGCGGGGGCGAATACAATGAGCAGTTCTTC
CASTPFSGGEYNEQFF
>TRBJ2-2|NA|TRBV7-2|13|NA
TGTGCCAGCAGCGGTGGTCGTACCGGGGAGCTGTTTTTT
CASSGGRTGELFF
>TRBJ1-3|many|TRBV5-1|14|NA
TGCGCCAGCAGCTTGGACAGGGCTGGAAACACCATATATTTT
CASSLDRAGNTIYF
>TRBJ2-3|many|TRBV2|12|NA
TGTGCCAGCAGTGTTAGCCGCGATACGCAGTATTTT
CASSVSRDTQYF
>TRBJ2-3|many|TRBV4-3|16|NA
TGCGCCAGCAGCCAAGGATCCACAGACGACACAGATACGCAGTATTTT
CASSQGSTDDTDTQYF
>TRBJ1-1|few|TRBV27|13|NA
TGTGCCAGCAGTTTTGCTCGGCGGGCTGAAGCTTTCTTT
CASSFARRAEAFF
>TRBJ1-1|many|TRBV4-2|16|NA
TGTGCCAGCAGCCAATCCGGGTTGGGTGGCAGGACTGAAGCTTTCTTT
CASSQSGLGGRTEAFF
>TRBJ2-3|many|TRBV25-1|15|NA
TGTGCCAGCAGTGAAAGGGCAGCTAGCACAGATACGCAGTATTTT
CASSERAASTDTQYF
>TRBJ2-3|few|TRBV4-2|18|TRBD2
TGTGCCAGCAGCCAAGATAAGACTAGCGGGGGATTCACAGATACGCAGTATTTT
CASSQDKTSGGFTDTQYF
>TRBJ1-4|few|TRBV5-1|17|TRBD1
TGCGCCAGCAGCTTCCGGACAGGTCTCTCGACTAATGAAAAACTGTTTTTT
CASSFRTGLSTNEKLFF
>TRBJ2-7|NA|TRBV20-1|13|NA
TGCAGTGCTAGATACAGGACAGCTGGAGAGCAGTACTTC
CSARYRTAGEQYF
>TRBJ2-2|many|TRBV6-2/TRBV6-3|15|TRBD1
TGTGCCAGCAGTAGGGCAGGGGGATGGACCGGGGAGCTGTTTTTT
CASSRAGGWTGELFF
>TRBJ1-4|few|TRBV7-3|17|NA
TGTGCCAGCAGCTTAACGAGCACAGTTGCAACTAATGAAAAACTGTTTTTT
CASSLTSTVATNEKLFF
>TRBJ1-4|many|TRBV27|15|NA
TGTGCCAGCAGTTCCGGGGACGGACTCAAGGGAAAACTGTTTTTT
CASSSGDGLKGKLFF
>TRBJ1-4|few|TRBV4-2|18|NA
TGTGCCAGCAGCCAAGATATTGGTCAGGGACAAACTAATGAAAAACTGTTTTTT
CASSQDIGQGQTNEKLFF
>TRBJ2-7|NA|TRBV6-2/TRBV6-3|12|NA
TGTGCCAGCGTTAACCCCTACTGGGAGCAGTACTTC
CASVNPYWEQYF
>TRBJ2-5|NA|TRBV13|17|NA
TGTGCCAGCAGCCCCCGCGGTCATACGGGGCGAAGAGAGACCCAGTACTTC
CASSPRGHTGRRETQYF
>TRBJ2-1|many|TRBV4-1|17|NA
TGCGCCAGCAGCCAAGATGGTGGCAGGCCGGTTGGGAATGAGCAGTTCTTC
CASSQDGGRPVGNEQFF
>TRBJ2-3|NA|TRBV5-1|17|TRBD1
TGCGCCAGCAGCTTGGCCGTGGGGACAGGGAGCACAGATACGCAGTATTTT
CASSLAVGTGSTDTQYF
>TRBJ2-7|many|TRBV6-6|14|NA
TGTGCCAGCAGTTACTCTACTGGGCCATGGGAGCAGTACTTC
CASSYSTGPWEQYF
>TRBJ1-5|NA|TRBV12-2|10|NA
TGTGCAAGTCCCAATCAGCCCCAGCATTTT
CASPNQPQHF
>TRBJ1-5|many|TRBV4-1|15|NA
TGCGCCAGCAGCCAAGATGCCTTGACAATTTGGCCCCAGCATTTT
CASSQDALTIWPQHF
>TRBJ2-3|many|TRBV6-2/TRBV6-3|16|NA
TGTGCCAGCAGTTCGCCGACTACCTCTAGCACAGATACGCAGTATTTT
CASSSPTTSSTDTQYF
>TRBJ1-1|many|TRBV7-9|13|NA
TGTGCCAGCCACTGGTACATGAACACTGAAGCTTTCTTT
CASHWYMNTEAFF
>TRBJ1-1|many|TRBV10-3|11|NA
TGTGCCTCCCTGGGGGGCGGTGAAGCTTTCTTT
CASLGGGEAFF
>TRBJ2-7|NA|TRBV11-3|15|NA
TGTGCCAGCAGCACCGACGGGGGTTCCGTTCGAGAGCAGTACTTC
CASSTDGGSVREQYF
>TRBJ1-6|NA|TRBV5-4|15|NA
TGTGCCAGCAGCGTGGACAGCCCGAAGTACTCACCCCTCCACTTT
CASSVDSPKYSPLHF
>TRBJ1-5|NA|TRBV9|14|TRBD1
TGTGCCAGCAGCGGGACAGGTGATTATCAGCCCCAGCATTTT
CASSGTGDYQPQHF
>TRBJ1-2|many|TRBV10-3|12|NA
TGTGCCATCAGTGAGTCGACGCATGGCTACACCTTC
CAISESTHGYTF
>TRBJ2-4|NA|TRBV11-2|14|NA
TGTGCCAGCAGCTTAGTAGGCCAGATGGGCATTCAGTACTTC
CASSLVGQMGIQYF
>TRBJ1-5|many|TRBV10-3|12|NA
TGTGCCACCACAGATAGCAATCAGCCCCAGCATTTT
CATTDSNQPQHF
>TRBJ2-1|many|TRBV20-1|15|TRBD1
TGCAGTGCTAGAGCGCGGCAGGGGGCGCGGAATGAGCAGTTCTTC
CSARARQGARNEQFF
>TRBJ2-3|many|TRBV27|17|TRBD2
TGTGCCAGCAGTTTAGGAGCGGGGCAGGGATCCACAGATACGCAGTATTTT
CASSLGAGQGSTDTQYF
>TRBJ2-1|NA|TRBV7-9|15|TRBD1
TGTGCCAGCAGCGAAAAACCGGGACAGGCCAATGAGCAGTTCTTC
CASSEKPGQANEQFF
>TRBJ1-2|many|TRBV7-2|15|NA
TGTGCCAGCAGCTTATCGGTTACAGGGTTCTATGGCTACACCTTC
CASSLSVTGFYGYTF
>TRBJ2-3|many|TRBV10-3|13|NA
TGTGCCATCAGTAGAGGGATCTCCGATACGCAGTATTTT
CAISRGISDTQYF
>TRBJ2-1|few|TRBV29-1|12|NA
TGCAGCGTTGTTGCAGCGTACAATGAGCAGTTCTTC
CSVVAAYNEQFF
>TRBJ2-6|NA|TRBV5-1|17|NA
TGCGCCAGCAGCTTGGCGGTGGTAAGGACTGGGGCCAACGTCCTGACTTTC
CASSLAVVRTGANVLTF
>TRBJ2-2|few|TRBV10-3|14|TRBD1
TGTGCCATCAATGGACAGGGGGCCACCGGGGAGCTGTTTTTT
CAINGQGATGELFF
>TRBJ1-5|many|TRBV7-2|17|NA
TGTGCCAGCAGCTTAACGGCGGCAGCCTATAGCAATCAGCCCCAGCATTTT
CASSLTAAAYSNQPQHF
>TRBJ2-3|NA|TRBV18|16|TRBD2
TGTGCCAGCTCAACGGGACTAGCGGATTTCACAGATACGCAGTATTTT
CASSTGLADFTDTQYF
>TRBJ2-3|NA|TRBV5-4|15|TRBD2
TGTGCCAGCAGTGATAGCGGGGGGGCGATAAATACGCAGTATTTT
CASSDSGGAINTQYF
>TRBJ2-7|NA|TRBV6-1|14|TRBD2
TGTGCCAGCAGTCCCGGGACTAGCGTGGACGAGCAGTACTTC
CASSPGTSVDEQYF
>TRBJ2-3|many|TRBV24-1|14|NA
TGTGCCACCAGTGACAGCCCTGGTACAGATACGCAGTATTTT
CATSDSPGTDTQYF